The 20 T cell receptor beta chains below come from one sample, sequenced in a study of post-analysis software for immune sequencing data. Study conclusions and caveats: Four to six TRBV segments were more frequent in patients than controls; TRBV5-6, TRBV5-1 and TRBV20-1 belonged to this group.

Every TCR beta cDNA library bore unique molecular identifiers. TCRdb re-called the PCR reads with MiXCR, one entry per CDR3 protein. Among fewer than 850,000 distinct CDR3 sequences listed, roughly 29% were seen once. Antigens of these TCRs are unknown. The material sequenced was blood. These receptors came from a girl aged 10-17 years with multiple sclerosis.

In this sample, this clonotype turned up many times. The chain uses TRBV20-1 and TRBJ2-7, with D perhaps matching TRBD2 (6 bases). Germline V lookup: CDR1 DFQATT, CDR2 SNEGSKA (reference sequence). The CDR3 loop spans 13 amino acids. The V and J ends lost 3 bases and 9 bases respectively, with 18 bases between them. CDR3 protein: CSARASVYSGQYF. The CDR3 DNA sequence: TGCAGTGCTAGGGCTAGCGTGTATTCGGGGCAGTACTTC.

This chain uses TRBV5-5 with TRBJ2-1; the match to TRBD2 covers 12 bases. J gave up 8 bases and V 4 bases, and 10 bases lay outside the gene matches. Germline CDR1 is SGHKS and CDR2 is YYEKEE (reference sequence). CDR3 length: 16 amino acids. The CDR3 loop reads CASSQRLAGAFDEQFF. In nucleotides, the CDR3 is TGTGCCAGCAGCCAACGACTAGCGGGAGCTTTCGATGAGCAGTTCTTC.

With regard to this clonotype: A single base separates this from a much larger clone, so it may be a read error. The chain links TRBV2 to TRBJ2-5; 10 nucleotides match TRBD1. V shed 6 bases, J shed 11 bases, and the junction held 12 bases outside the gene matches. The CDR3 extends over 14 amino acids. Germline V gives CDR1 SNHLY, CDR2 FYNNEI. This CDR3 is CASSWDRGEHEQYF. The CDR3 coding sequence is TGTGCCAGCAGCTGGGACAGGGGCGAGCATGAGCAGTACTTC.

This chain uses TRBV2 with TRBJ2-1; unclear D gene. V lost 3 bases, J lost 4 bases, and 7 bases lay in between. Germline-derived CDR1 and CDR2 are SNHLY and FYNNEI. The CDR3 covers 13 residues. The CDR3 DNA is TGTGCCAGCAGTGAGGCCGTTTACAATGAGCAGTTCTTC. It codes for CASSEAVYNEQFF. Supplemented by reference TRBV2 and TRBJ2-1, the full variable domain reads EPEVTQTPSHQVTQMGQEVILRCVPISNHLYFYWYRQILGQKVEFLVSFYNNEISEKSEIFDDQFSVERPDGSNFTLKIRSTKLEDSAMYFCASSEAVYNEQFFGPGTRLTVL.

This clonotype appeared a few times. This sequence joins TRBV10-3 and TRBJ2-7; 7 nucleotides agree with TRBD1. Germline CDR1 is ENHRY and CDR2 is SYGVKD. The CDR3 totals 12 residues. With 11 bases clipped from V and 3 bases from J, the junction kept 7 bases outside the gene matches. In DNA form, the CDR3 reads TGTGCCGCCCGGGACAGACTCTACGAGCAGTACTTC. The encoded protein is CAARDRLYEQYF.

The rearrangement uses TRBV20-1 and TRBJ1-2; D unclear. The V end was cut by 4 bases, the J end by 7 bases, with 10 bases between. CDR1 is DFQATT, CDR2 SNEGSKA, per germline (reference sequence). This CDR3 spans 11 amino acids. The CDR3 DNA reads as TGCAGTGCTATAGGGCTCGGTGGCTACACCTTC. This codes for CSAIGLGGYTF.

The table lists this clonotype with a few counts. The chain links TRBV5-1 to TRBJ2-3; possible D gene TRBD1, 6 bases. The CDR3 is made up of 14 amino acids. Germline V gene sequence: CDR1 SGHRS, CDR2 YFSETQ. Trimming took off 4 bases at V and 4 bases at J, with 13 bases between the two ends. The CDR3 loop reads CASSLGGGPDTQYF. DNA for the CDR3: TGCGCCAGCAGCCTAGGTGGGGGCCCAGATACGCAGTATTTT.

The rearrangement uses TRBV29-1 and TRBJ2-4, with 7 bases lining up with TRBD1. V lost 4 bases, J lost 3 bases, and 9 bases stayed unmatched. The CDR3 covers 15 residues. Germline CDR1 and CDR2: SQVTM and ANQGSEA. In DNA, the CDR3 is TGCAGCGTTGCGCGAGGGACAGTGGGCAAAAACATTCAGTACTTC. It encodes CSVARGTVGKNIQYF.

The gene calls are TRBV9 and TRBJ2-2; weak D call: TRBD2 (6 bases). V gave up 6 bases and J gave up 7 bases, with 10 bases separating them. Looked up from germline, CDR1 is SGDLS and CDR2 is YYNGEE. The CDR3 covers 12 residues. The CDR3 sequence is CASTGGGGELFF. In nucleotides, the CDR3 is TGTGCCAGCACCGGGGGAGGCGGGGAGCTGTTTTTT.

V and J are TRBV6-2 or TRBV6-3 and TRBJ2-7; D remains unclear. Trimming left V 10 bases short and J 7 bases short, with 17 bases between. Germline CDR1 MNHEY, CDR2 SVGEGT. The CDR3 spans 12 residues. As DNA, the CDR3 is TGTGCCACCCTGGGCCTTTTGGGGGAGCAGTACTTC. It encodes CATLGLLGEQYF.

The chain is built from TRBV20-1 and TRBJ1-4; TRBD1 matches 8 bases. J gave up 8 bases and V 5 bases, and 10 bases lay outside the gene matches. There are 14 residues in the CDR3. Looked up from germline, CDR1 is DFQATT and CDR2 is SNEGSKA (reference sequence). The CDR3 region is CSAEATGVYEKLFF. The CDR3 nucleotides are TGCAGTGCTGAAGCGACAGGGGTATACGAAAAACTGTTTTTT.

This clonotype was counted between two and nine times. This CDR3 reads CASGPAEAFF. For the CDR3, the DNA is TGTGCCAGCGGCCCGGCGGAAGCTTTCTTT. This chain uses TRBV28 with TRBJ1-1; D unclear. The germline gives CDR1 MDHEN, CDR2 SYDVKM. The CDR3 loop spans 10 amino acids. Deletions cut 8 bases from V and 8 bases from J, with 9 bases between.

The genes are TRBV7-2 and TRBJ2-3; D unclear. CDR1 is SGHTA, CDR2 FQGNSA, per germline. V was pared by 1 base and J by 2 bases, with 13 bases between. This CDR3 spans 16 amino acids. In DNA form, the CDR3 reads TGTGCCAGCAGCTTAGGTTTAGGGATTAACACAGATACGCAGTATTTT. Protein: CASSLGLGINTDTQYF.

This clonotype was seen more than once but under ten times. The rearrangement uses TRBV6-2 or TRBV6-3 and TRBJ2-1; D perhaps matches TRBD2 (6 bases). The CDR3 spans 13 residues. The V and J ends lost 10 bases and 5 bases respectively, with 15 bases between them. Germline V gene data show CDR1 as MNHEY and CDR2 as SVGEGT. As DNA, the CDR3 is TGTGCCACCCTACTGGGACTGAACAATGAGCAGTTCTTC. Encoded protein: CATLLGLNNEQFF.

In its sample, this clonotype was seen a few times. The chain is built from TRBV19 and TRBJ2-7; D is tentatively TRBD1 or TRBD2 (5 bases each). From germline, CDR1 is LNHDA and CDR2 SQIVND (reference sequence). The CDR3 consists of 16 residues. V was pared by 7 bases and J by 2 bases, with 21 bases between. CDR3 bases: TGTGCCAGTACCCAAGACAGCCCCAGCGGTACCTACGAGCAGTACTTC. Amino acid sequence: CASTQDSPSGTYEQYF.

In this sample, this clonotype turned up many times. The genes are TRBV6-5 and TRBJ2-3; no definite D call. Germline values: CDR1 MNHEY, CDR2 SVGAGI. The CDR3 consists of 14 residues. The V and J ends lost 6 bases and 1 base respectively, with 11 bases between them. CDR3 DNA sequence: TGTGCCAGCAGCTCGCCCTCTCGCACAGATACGCAGTATTTT. Translated: CASSSPSRTDTQYF.

This clonotype turned up a few times. CDR3 DNA: TGTGCCAGCACGGCCCAACAAAGGAGCGAGCAGTACTTC. Its protein product is CASTAQQRSEQYF. The gene calls are TRBV28 and TRBJ2-5, with D unresolved. The J call is in doubt because the DNA end fits TRBJ2-7 better. Germline CDR1 is MDHEN and CDR2 is SYDVKM. The CDR3 has 13 residues.

Remarks on this clonotype: The junction does not match germline at one end; this may be a read error. The V and J genes are TRBV11-1 and TRBJ2-1; D is undetermined. This CDR3 comprises 14 residues. Per the germline V gene, CDR1 is SGHAT and CDR2 is FQDESV (reference sequence). This chain's CDR3 is CVSSNALGHRQQFF. CDR3 in DNA: TGTGTCAGCAGTAACGCCCTCGGCCACAGACAGCAGTTCTTC.

This clonotype was seen a handful of times. The J gene is TRBJ1-5, the V gene TRBV7-2; D is unresolved. This CDR3 has 14 residues. V lost 5 bases to trimming and J lost 2 bases, with 10 bases between them. Germline values: CDR1 SGHTA, CDR2 FQGNSA. CDR3 coding DNA: TGTGCCAGCAGCATAAGGGCAGGCAATCAGCCCCAGCATTTT. Translated, it gives CASSIRAGNQPQHF.

This clonotype has only a few counts. The chain combines TRBV7-2 with TRBJ2-1; no definite D call. The germline V and J ends were trimmed by 1 base and 3 bases, with 7 bases remaining between them. Germline assignment: CDR1 SGHTA and CDR2 FQGNSA. The CDR3 sequence is 14 residues long. The chain's CDR3 is CASSLGGNYNEQFF. Here the CDR3 DNA reads TGTGCCAGCAGCTTAGGGGGAAACTACAATGAGCAGTTCTTC.